The 24 T cell receptor beta chains below all came from one sample that was sequenced in a study of neurological immune-mediated disorders. MiXCR was run by TCRdb on the 5' RACE reads, yielding one entry per CDR3 protein. The sample lists 90,000 to 150,000 distinct CDR3 sequences, about 3.2% occurring once. The sequencing sample was made of PBMCs. The receptors here all came from a woman aged 25 to 39 with multiple sclerosis.

The sample holds many counts of this clonotype. The chain recombines TRBV12-3 or TRBV12-4 with TRBJ2-3; no reliable D call. The CDR3 is 17 amino acids. Trimming took off 5 bases at V and 0 bases at J, with 18 bases between the two ends. The CDR3 sequence: CASSTVVPFSSTDTQYF. DNA of the CDR3: TGTGCCAGCAGTACAGTGGTCCCGTTCTCTAGCACAGATACGCAGTATTTT.

This clonotype was seen ten or more times. This chain links TRBV6-5 with TRBJ2-1; 8 bases map to TRBD2. The CDR3 is 17 amino acids. The J segment lost 4 bases and the V segment lost 0 bases, leaving 8 bases of the junction unmatched. Germline values: CDR1 MNHEY, CDR2 SVGAGI. CDR3 region: CASSYSGTSGLYNEQFF. CDR3 nucleotides: TGTGCCAGCAGTTACTCGGGAACTAGCGGACTATACAATGAGCAGTTCTTC.

This clonotype was seen repeatedly, ten times or more. The gene calls are TRBV7-2 and TRBJ1-2; D uncertain. V lost 8 bases, J lost 4 bases, and 14 bases lay in between. The CDR3 has 13 amino acids. CDR1 and CDR2 from the germline V gene are SGHTA and FQGNSA. CDR3 in amino acids: CASLPSLPYGYTF. The CDR3 DNA reads as TGTGCCAGCCTTCCGAGCCTACCCTATGGCTACACCTTC. The full variable domain, its missing parts supplied by reference TRBV7-2 and TRBJ1-2, is GAGVSQSPSNKVTEKGKDVELRCDPISGHTALYWYRQSLGQGLEFLIYFQGNSAPDKSGLPSDRFSAERTGGSVSTLTIQRTQQEDSAVYLCASLPSLPYGYTFGSGTRLTVV.

The sample holds many counts of this clonotype. The chain is built from TRBV6-5 and TRBJ1-2, with D possibly matching TRBD1 (5 bases). Germline loops: CDR1 MNHEY, CDR2 SVGAGI. Trimming removed 0 bases at V and 9 bases at J, with 17 bases between. The CDR3 loop spans 15 amino acids. Here the CDR3 DNA reads TGTGCCAGCAGTTACTCTTCAGGGCCCGAGGGGCGCTACACCTTC. It yields the protein CASSYSSGPEGRYTF.

This clonotype was counted at least ten times. The chain uses TRBV7-2 and TRBJ1-4; D is perhaps TRBD1 (6 bases). The germline CDR1 and CDR2 sequences are SGHTA and FQGNSA. The CDR3 totals 13 residues. Trimming took off 9 bases at V and 8 bases at J, with 16 bases between the two ends. Here the CDR3 reads CASARGIGEKLFF. The CDR3 nucleotides are TGTGCCAGTGCGAGGGGGATTGGGGAAAAACTGTTTTTT.

This clonotype has at least ten counts. The gene calls are TRBV7-7 and TRBJ2-6, with D perhaps matching TRBD1 (5 bases). The germline V gene has CDR1 SSHAT and CDR2 FNYEAQ (reference sequence). The V end lost 5 bases, the J end lost 1 base, and 18 bases lay between the germline ends. The CDR3 covers 18 residues. This CDR3 is CASSARGRVKSGANVLTF. CDR3 coding DNA: TGTGCCAGCAGCGCCCGTGGCAGGGTGAAGTCTGGGGCCAACGTCCTGACTTTC.

Many counts were recorded for this clonotype. The genes are TRBV19 and TRBJ1-3, with D perhaps TRBD1 (6 bases). CDR1 is LNHDA and CDR2 is SQIVND in the germline V gene (reference sequence). The CDR3 sequence is 18 residues long. V was pared by 5 bases and J by 4 bases, with 24 bases between. CDR3 nucleotide sequence: TGTGCCAGTAGTTCCCTCACCGGGACAACCGGACTCGGAAACACCATATATTTT. Its protein is CASSSLTGTTGLGNTIYF.

This clonotype was seen at least ten times. The chain recombines TRBV7-2 with TRBJ2-3; D may be TRBD2 (6 bases). Germline CDR1 SGHTA, CDR2 FQGNSA. Trimming left V 2 bases short and J 1 base short, with 13 bases between. The CDR3 spans 16 residues. The CDR3 reads CASSLSGGGGTDTQYF. In DNA, the CDR3 is TGTGCCAGCAGCTTATCGGGCGGAGGGGGCACAGATACGCAGTATTTT.

The table lists this clonotype with many counts. The CDR3 loop reads CASHGQPQETQYF. The CDR3 coding sequence is TGCGCCAGCCACGGCCAACCCCAAGAGACCCAGTACTTC. The J gene is TRBJ2-5, the V gene TRBV5-1; no definite D call. CDR3 length: 13 amino acids. V gave up 7 bases and J gave up 1 base, with 11 bases separating them. CDR1 and CDR2 (germline): SGHRS, YFSETQ. The complete variable domain, with remaining parts taken from reference TRBV5-1 and TRBJ2-5, reads KAGVTQTPRYLIKTRGQQVTLSCSPISGHRSVSWYQQTPGQGLQFLFEYFSETQRNKGNFPGRFSGRQFSNSRSEMNVSTLELGDSALYLCASHGQPQETQYFGPGTRLLVL.

In its sample, this clonotype was seen many times. The chain links TRBV20-1 to TRBJ2-1; 9 bases map to TRBD2. This CDR3 spans 15 amino acids. The germline V gene encodes CDR1 DFQATT and CDR2 SNEGSKA (reference sequence). The V gene end was trimmed by 4 bases and the J gene end by 1 base; junction bases not matched to a gene: 5. CDR3 sequence (DNA): TGCAGTGCTAAAATGCTAGCGGGGTCCTACAATGAGCAGTTCTTC. Amino acid sequence: CSAKMLAGSYNEQFF.

This clonotype has a count of ten or more. The gene calls are TRBV6-6 and TRBJ2-7; 7 bases align to TRBD1. The CDR3 covers 14 residues. Losses at the gene ends were 0 bases for V and 5 bases for J; bases not matched to a gene: 4. Germline-derived CDR1 and CDR2 are MNHNY and SVGAGI (reference sequence). This chain's CDR3 is CASSYSTGLDEQYF. For the CDR3, the DNA is TGTGCCAGCAGTTACTCGACAGGGCTGGACGAGCAGTACTTC.

This clonotype was seen at least ten times. The V gene is TRBV29-1, the J gene TRBJ1-1; D remains ambiguous. The CDR3 covers 12 residues. Trimming removed 8 bases from V and 0 bases from J, with 10 bases in between. Germline loops: CDR1 SQVTM, CDR2 ANQGSEA. CDR3 in amino acids: CSSSTMNTEAFF. Written as DNA, the CDR3 is TGCAGCTCATCGACCATGAACACTGAAGCTTTCTTT.

This clonotype was recorded many times. DNA of the CDR3: TGTGCCAGCAGTCCATCCCGGACAGGACCACTTGGCTACACCTTC. Translating gives CASSPSRTGPLGYTF. This chain joins TRBV6-6 and TRBJ1-2; 7 bases match TRBD1. The germline CDR1 and CDR2 sequences are MNHNY and SVGAGI (reference sequence). J lost 7 bases, V lost 5 bases, and 13 bases had no gene match. The CDR3 has 15 residues.

This clonotype has a count of ten or more. The rearrangement joins TRBV7-2 to TRBJ1-3, with D perhaps matching TRBD1 (6 bases). V was pared by 4 bases and J by 1 base, with 11 bases between. CDR1 is SGHTA, CDR2 FQGNSA, per germline. There are 15 residues in the CDR3. The CDR3 spells CASSSHRASGNTIYF. CDR3 coding DNA: TGTGCCAGCAGCTCCCACAGGGCGTCTGGAAACACCATATATTTT.

This clonotype was found many times. V usage is TRBV6-6 and J usage is TRBJ2-7; D is perhaps TRBD1 or TRBD2 (5 bases each). The germline V gene encodes CDR1 MNHNY and CDR2 SVGAGI (reference sequence). V lost 7 bases to trimming and J lost 5 bases, with 15 bases between them. CDR3 length equals 13 residues. CDR3 nucleotide sequence: TGTGCCAGCACAACGGGACCGACTCACGAGCAGTACTTC. Amino acid sequence: CASTTGPTHEQYF.

This clonotype was found many times. In DNA, the CDR3 is TGTGCCAGCAGCGTTGGGGACACCAACTACGAGCAGTACTTC. Encoded protein: CASSVGDTNYEQYF. The rearrangement uses TRBV9 and TRBJ2-7, with D possibly matching TRBD1 (6 bases). V lost 2 bases and J 3 bases, leaving 12 bases between the germline ends. CDR1 and CDR2 (germline): SGDLS, YYNGEE. This CDR3 region has 14 residues.

This clonotype occurred many times. V gene TRBV20-1 combines with J gene TRBJ2-7; TRBD2 matches 8 bases. With 3 bases clipped from V and 0 bases from J, the junction kept 7 bases outside the gene matches. CDR1 and CDR2 from the germline V gene are DFQATT and SNEGSKA (reference sequence). The CDR3 sequence is 15 residues long. CDR3: CSARVLSGSSYEQYF. Written as DNA, the CDR3 is TGCAGTGCTAGGGTGTTAAGCGGGAGCTCCTACGAGCAGTACTTC.

In its sample, this clonotype was seen many times. This chain joins TRBV5-1 and TRBJ1-1, with a weak D call TRBD1 (5 bases). The germline V and J ends were trimmed by 4 bases and 3 bases, with 10 bases remaining between them. The germline V gene encodes CDR1 SGHRS and CDR2 YFSETQ. The length of the CDR3 is 13 residues. CDR3 amino acids: CASSRTPDTEAFF. The CDR3 bases are TGCGCCAGCAGCCGGACACCCGACACTGAAGCTTTCTTT.

Many counts were recorded for this clonotype. This chain uses TRBV12-3 or TRBV12-4 with TRBJ1-5; D might be TRBD1 (6 bases). The length of the CDR3 is 15 residues. V was pared by 2 bases and J by 6 bases, with 14 bases between. The CDR3 spells CASSLSGRGGQPQHF. For the CDR3, the DNA is TGTGCCAGCAGTTTATCAGGGAGGGGGGGTCAGCCCCAGCATTTT.

This clonotype was observed at least ten times. This chain joins TRBV25-1 and TRBJ2-7; D possibly corresponds to TRBD1 (5 bases). With 4 bases removed from V and 2 bases from J, the gap between germline ends came to 9 bases. The CDR3 totals 13 residues. Germline loops: CDR1 MGHDK, CDR2 SYGVNS. The CDR3 spells CASSGRQTYEQYF. CDR3 DNA: TGTGCCAGCAGTGGGCGACAGACCTACGAGCAGTACTTC.

At least ten counts were recorded for this clonotype. The chain links TRBV20-1 to TRBJ1-1; D is unclear. Germline lookup yields CDR1 DFQATT and CDR2 SNEGSKA (reference sequence). The CDR3 runs to 15 residues. Trimming took off 0 bases at V and 5 bases at J, with 16 bases between the two ends. The CDR3, as DNA: TGCAGTGCTAGAGATAGTGAGACACTCCTTACTGAAGCTTTCTTT. It specifies CSARDSETLLTEAFF.

This clonotype showed up many times. The gene calls are TRBV27 and TRBJ2-5; D possibly corresponds to TRBD1 (5 bases). Germline loops: CDR1 MNHEY, CDR2 SMNVEV (reference sequence). V was clipped by 2 bases and J by 4 bases, with 14 bases between them. This CDR3 contains 15 residues. The DNA for the CDR3 is TGTGCCAGCAGTTTAGGCAGGGCTGGCCGAGAGACCCAGTACTTC. Amino acid sequence: CASSLGRAGRETQYF.

The rearrangement links TRBV5-4 to TRBJ2-3, with D unclear. The V end was cut by 4 bases, the J end by 1 base, with 10 bases between. The length of the CDR3 is 14 residues. The germline CDR1 and CDR2 sequences are SGHNT and YYREEE (reference sequence). For the CDR3, the DNA is TGTGCCAGCAGCAGCTTTCCGGGCACAGATACGCAGTATTTT. This translates into CASSSFPGTDTQYF.

There are many counts of this clonotype. The chain joins TRBV7-9 to TRBJ1-1; maybe TRBD1 (5 bases). The V end was cut by 1 base, the J end by 7 bases, with 16 bases between. Germline V lookup: CDR1 SEHNR, CDR2 FQNEAQ (reference sequence). The CDR3 loop spans 15 amino acids. This chain's CDR3 is CASSLDGADLREAFF. The CDR3 region has the DNA TGTGCCAGCAGCTTAGATGGGGCCGACCTTCGTGAAGCTTTCTTT.